This record concerns one T cell receptor (beta chain) sequence. Its antigen is still unknown. The sample holds no much larger clone one base away, and base qualities are not on file. The sample belongs to a study of blood T cell repertoires in COVID-19 (dated by TCRdb to 2019 to 2021). Describing the broader study: Samples covering the acute and convalescent phases of COVID-19 were provided by collaborators in the United States, Italy and Spain. The prospective study material was composed of cDNA or gDNA derived from T cells, B-cell-depleted T cells, or PBMCs. Deeply sampled blood TCRbeta repertoires from subjects exposed to, actively infected with, or recovered from COVID-19 were included in the dataset. A freely available public database, intended as a resource for researchers studying the immune response to SARS-CoV-2, is where the repertoires were released. Samples were obtained from the ongoing ImmuneRACE study (first 160 participants) and from over 1,000 subjects provided by 6 global collaborators. Nearly every sample came with metadata listing a de-identified subject ID, COVID-19 status, age in years and sex. HLA class I and class II types, where available, came from metadata supplied by the sample provider rather than from assay-based typing. General findings and caveats noted by the study authors: Clinical and demographic metadata were provided uncurated, with the amount varying by source and participant.

TCRbeta CDR3 regions were amplified from genomic DNA by means of the immunoSEQ Assay, a bias-controlled multiplex PCR. As for how the authors treated the data: The number of nucleated cells in each sample was estimated from the amplification of reference gene primers within the assay. To quantify the absolute abundance of each unique TCRbeta CDR3 rearrangement, sequence reads were collapsed and filtered. For each sample, productive Simpson clonality was calculated by taking the square root of Simpson's diversity index across productive rearrangements. The table comes from immuneACCESS by way of TCRdb, which keeps in-frame sequences with V and J called. Part of the clones is missing from these tables; in studies checked, under half for an unresolved V gene and the rest for unknown reasons. That table is the source of V, J and clone size, and D and trimming were worked out from the DNA. For this sample there are about 110,000 clones; 71% appear just once. More than 1.5% of the sample comes from the top ten.

Each collaborating institution followed its own protocols to collect whole blood in K2EDTA tubes. Collaborator samples were shipped for TCRbeta analysis as frozen whole blood, isolated PBMCs, or DNA extracted from either sample type. The germline V gene specifies SGHRS as CDR1 and YFSETQ as CDR2. V is cut back by 5 bases and J by 2 bases, with 9 bases in the junction unmatched. The CDR3 numbers 16 residues from cysteine through phenylalanine. Only the CDR3 portion is preserved as DNA: 48 bases, with reading frame beginning at the first base. Recombination linked TRBV5-1 to TRBJ2-1; TRBD1 agrees with 8 junctional bases. Sequenced sample: peripheral blood. The receptor was derived from a woman in her forties with acute or convalescent COVID-19. The DNA sequence is given as TGCGCCAGCAGGACCTCCGGGACAGGCCCCTACAATGAGCAGTTCTTC. It translates as CASRTSGTGPYNEQFF.